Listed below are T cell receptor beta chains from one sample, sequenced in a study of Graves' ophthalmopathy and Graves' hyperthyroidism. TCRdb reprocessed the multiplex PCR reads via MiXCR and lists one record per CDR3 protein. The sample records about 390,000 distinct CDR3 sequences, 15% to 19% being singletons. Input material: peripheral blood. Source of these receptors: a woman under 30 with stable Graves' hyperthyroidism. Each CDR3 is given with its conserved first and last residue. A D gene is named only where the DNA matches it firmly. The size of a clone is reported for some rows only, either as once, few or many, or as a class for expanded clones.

CASRLGGGGQPQHF	TGTGCCAGCAGATTAGGGGGGGGCGGTCAGCCCCAGCATTTT	many	NA	TRBV12-3/TRBV12-4	TRBJ1-5
CASSLVFAGVVVGKNIQYF	TGTGCCAGCAGCTTAGTTTTTGCCGGTGTGGTGGTGGGCAAAAACATTCAGTACTTC	NA	NA	TRBV11-2	TRBJ2-4
CASSRTDITGELFF	TGCGCCAGCAGCCGGACGGACATCACCGGGGAGCTGTTTTTT	many	NA	TRBV4-1	TRBJ2-2
CASLKDGSNQPQHF	TGTGCCAGCCTTAAAGACGGGAGCAATCAGCCCCAGCATTTT	many	NA	TRBV6-2/TRBV6-3	TRBJ1-5
CASSVMGTASRSPLHF	TGTGCCAGCAGTGTCATGGGGACAGCGAGCCGATCACCCCTCCACTTT	many	TRBD1	TRBV6-1	TRBJ1-6
CASSLATGTGELFF	TGTGCCAGCAGCTTAGCGACAGGGACCGGGGAGCTGTTTTTT	many	TRBD1	TRBV7-2	TRBJ2-2
CASSATGVRAEAFF	TGTGCCAGCAGCGCGACAGGGGTAAGGGCTGAAGCTTTCTTT	NA	TRBD1	TRBV7-6	TRBJ1-1
CASQGPQETQYF	TGTGCCAGCCAGGGGCCGCAAGAGACCCAGTACTTC	many	NA	TRBV9	TRBJ2-5
CATSDLLRDQETQYF	TGTGCCACCAGTGATTTGCTGCGGGACCAAGAGACCCAGTACTTC	many	NA	TRBV24-1	TRBJ2-5
CASSLDRDYGYTF	TGTGCCAGCAGTTTAGACAGGGACTATGGCTACACCTTC	many	NA	TRBV12-3/TRBV12-4	TRBJ1-2
CASSLGQGPTSPYEQYF	TGTGCCAGCAGTTTGGGTCAGGGGCCTACTTCCCCCTACGAGCAGTACTTC	few	NA	TRBV5-4	TRBJ2-7
CASSPGGGGGNQPQHF	TGTGCCAGCAGCCCCGGCGGAGGGGGAGGCAATCAGCCCCAGCATTTT	NA	NA	TRBV5-6	TRBJ1-5
CASSPLVDTYEQYF	TGTGCCAGTAGCCCATTAGTCGATACTTACGAGCAGTACTTC	many	NA	TRBV19	TRBJ2-7
CSATGFNTEAFF	TGCAGTGCGACAGGTTTCAACACTGAAGCTTTCTTT	many	NA	TRBV20-1	TRBJ1-1
CASSLERSGKETQYF	TGTGCCAGCAGCTTAGAACGGTCAGGCAAAGAGACCCAGTACTTC	many	NA	TRBV7-2	TRBJ2-5
CASSFRIETNYGYTF	TGTGCCAGCAGTTTTCGGATCGAGACTAACTATGGCTACACCTTC	many	NA	TRBV27	TRBJ1-2
CASGSPPGWLADTQYF	TGTGCTAGTGGTTCCCCCCCAGGGTGGTTGGCAGATACGCAGTATTTT	NA	NA	TRBV12-5	TRBJ2-3
CASSHETQEGGLYGYTF	TGTGCCAGCAGCCATGAGACCCAAGAGGGGGGCCTCTATGGCTACACCTTC	many	NA	TRBV13	TRBJ1-2
CSARDPKGAFYEQYF	TGCAGTGCTAGAGACCCTAAGGGAGCGTTCTACGAGCAGTACTTC	many	NA	TRBV20-1	TRBJ2-7
CASSEQGPLWTQYF	TGCGCCAGCAGTGAACAGGGGCCGCTTTGGACCCAGTACTTC	many	TRBD1	TRBV10-2	TRBJ2-5
CASRRAGGPANEQYF	TGTGCCAGCAGGAGAGCGGGGGGGCCTGCAAACGAGCAGTACTTC	many	TRBD2	TRBV2	TRBJ2-7
CASSPGQFNTEAFF	TGTGCCAGCAGCCCAGGACAGTTTAACACTGAAGCTTTCTTT	NA	NA	TRBV7-2	TRBJ1-1
CASSTGTGEGQPQHF	TGTGCCAGCAGCACCGGGACAGGGGAGGGTCAGCCCCAGCATTTT	NA	TRBD1	TRBV9	TRBJ1-5
CASSFTWGGLNYGYTF	TGTGCCAGCAGTTTTACTTGGGGGGGTCTTAACTATGGCTACACCTTC	many	NA	TRBV12-3/TRBV12-4	TRBJ1-2
CASSYTVNYGYTF	TGTGCCAGCAGCTATACAGTAAACTATGGCTACACCTTC	many	NA	TRBV14	TRBJ1-2
CSANAHDASSYEQYF	TGCAGTGCTAATGCCCACGACGCCTCTTCCTACGAGCAGTACTTC	many	NA	TRBV20-1	TRBJ2-7
CASSQRDRVPYEQYF	TGTGCCAGCAGCCAAAGGGACAGGGTGCCCTACGAGCAGTACTTC	many	TRBD1	TRBV11-3	TRBJ2-7
CASSDQSQVGRIYNSPLHF	TGTGCCAGCAGCGATCAGAGTCAAGTCGGCCGCATCTATAATTCACCCCTCCACTTT	many	NA	TRBV25-1	TRBJ1-6
CASSLGVIIGGGVYEQYF	TGTGCCAGCAGCTTAGGGGTCATTATAGGCGGGGGGGTCTACGAGCAGTACTTC	once	TRBD2	TRBV11-2	TRBJ2-7
CASSRQGSTGELFF	TGTGCCAGCAGCCGGCAGGGTAGCACCGGGGAGCTGTTTTTT	many	NA	TRBV27	TRBJ2-2
CAAKDPGGYEQYF	TGTGCCGCTAAAGACCCGGGGGGGTACGAGCAGTACTTC	many	TRBD2	TRBV7-8	TRBJ2-7
CASSQGGLAGGPSYEQYF	TGTGCCAGCAGCCAAGGGGGTCTAGCGGGGGGCCCCTCCTACGAGCAGTACTTC	many	TRBD2	TRBV14	TRBJ2-7
CASSIRDGYTF	TGTGCCAGCAGTATCAGGGACGGCTACACCTTC	many	NA	TRBV2	TRBJ1-2
CAIAGTGGMNTEAFF	TGTGCCATTGCAGGGACAGGGGGTATGAACACTGAAGCTTTCTTT	many	TRBD1	TRBV19	TRBJ1-1
CASSPVGQGPSYEQYF	TGTGCCAGCAGCCCTGTAGGACAGGGCCCTTCCTACGAGCAGTACTTC	NA	TRBD1	TRBV3-1	TRBJ2-7
CAGSLSREGTYEQYF	TGTGCCGGCAGTTTATCACGGGAGGGGACCTACGAGCAGTACTTC	once	TRBD2	TRBV28	TRBJ2-7
CASSILDRGDTEAFF	TGTGCCAGTAGTATTCTGGATCGTGGAGACACTGAAGCTTTCTTT	many	NA	TRBV19	TRBJ1-1